The 3 T cell receptor beta chains presented below share a single source sample, sequenced in a study of cytomegalovirus exposure and HLA in healthy donors. 13 Jbeta primers and 60 Vbeta primers were used for the PCR. Libraries were prepared by immunoSEQ multiplex PCR; TCRdb keeps only in-frame clonotypes and omits some of them. Its table lists about 75,000 clones. Input material: PBMCs. Source of these receptors: a man younger than 30 in good health and CMV-seropositive.

The chain recombines TRBV9 with TRBJ2-1, with 9 bases aligning to TRBD2. The CDR3 length is 17 residues. Unmatched junction bases numbered 6, after V lost 0 bases and J lost 2 bases. Germline loops: CDR1 SGDLS, CDR2 YYNGEE. CDR3: CASSVGISGGTYNEQFF. For the CDR3, the DNA is TGTGCCAGCAGCGTAGGCATTAGCGGGGGAACCTACAATGAGCAGTTCTTC.

The V call is TRBV20-1, the J call TRBJ2-7; the D is unclear. There are 11 residues in the CDR3. Trimming pared 3 bases from V and 0 bases from J, leaving 3 bases between. CDR1 is DFQATT, CDR2 SNEGSKA, per germline (reference sequence). DNA of the CDR3: TGCAGTGCTAGCCACTCCTACGAGCAGTACTTC. It yields the protein CSASHSYEQYF.

J is TRBJ1-5 and V is TRBV6-4; possibly TRBD1 for D (5 bases). V lost 0 bases to trimming and J lost 7 bases, with 7 bases between them. This CDR3 region has 13 residues. The V gene's germline CDR1 is MRHNA and CDR2 SNTAGT. The CDR3 DNA reads TGTGCCAGCAGTGACTCTTGGGGCCAGCCCCAGCATTTT. It yields the protein CASSDSWGQPQHF.